This T cell receptor (beta chain) was sequenced during a study of OX40 agonist ivuxolimab in advanced cancers. Study-wide context: Antecedent anti-PD-1, anti-PD-L1 or anti-CTLA-4 therapy was permissible, with under 50% having received some. Notes on the study in general: Normalized expansion of T-cell clones was also low for some nonresponders.

This CDR3 is built from 15 residues. Between the trimmed V and J ends, which lost 4 bases and 2 bases, there was a span of 14 bases. CDR1 and CDR2 from the germline V gene are SGHTA and FQGTGA. The timepoints at which blood was sampled were baseline, cycle 4 day 1, and cycle 7 day 1. This clone was recorded once. The target antigen is unknown. TCRdb keeps only in-frame clones here, not all; method: immunoSEQ multiplex PCR. The table records 92,000 or so clones, about four fifths of them present only once. The sequencing used CD4+ or CD8+ T cells sorted from blood, collected in a trial of the OX40 agonist ivuxolimab. The chain recombines TRBV7-3 with TRBJ1-1; the D gene is possibly TRBD1 (6 bases). The clonotype originates from an adult with an advanced solid tumor such as melanoma, head and neck, liver or kidney cancer. CDR3 nucleotide sequence: TGTGCCAGCAGCTCGTCCGGAGGGGGTAACACTGAAGCTTTCTTT. This codes for CASSSSGGGNTEAFF.